Presented here are 14 T cell receptor beta chains from one specimen sequenced in a study of beta chain features in type 1 diabetes listed by TCRdb under 2018. The investigation overall reported the following: A moderate but significant shortening of TCRB CDR3 length was observed in type 1 diabetes patients in all four CD4+ subsets.

Receptors were amplified or captured by the immunoSEQ multiplex PCR assay. The entire amount of isolated RNA was reverse transcribed using the High Capacity cDNA Reverse Transcription Kit, so the sequenced TCRB transcripts were expressed ones. TCRdb obtained this table from immuneACCESS and retained in-frame rearrangements with V and J assigned. These tables miss some clones; where compared with another copy, unresolved V genes account for less than half of the shortfall, and the remainder is unexplained. In this sample the table shows 250,000 to 300,000 clones, roughly 25% of which occur a single time. The ten largest clones take up around 0.011% of the sample. The antigens for these receptors are not known. Sequenced sample: naive CD4+ T cells from blood. This sample's cell subset or site label indicates: true naive CD4+ T cells. The receptors were gathered from a woman between 25 and 40 years old with type 1 diabetes.

This clone was detected once. V usage is TRBV5-5 and J usage is TRBJ1-2; D possibly corresponds to TRBD1 (5 bases). Germline V CDR1 and CDR2: SGHKS, YYEKEE (reference sequence). V gave up 2 bases and J gave up 3 bases, with 5 bases separating them. The CDR3 contains 12 residues. The CDR3 region is CASSFRDYGYTF. Written as DNA, the CDR3 is TGTGCCAGCAGCTTCAGGGACTATGGCTACACCTTC.

The rearrangement links TRBV15 to TRBJ2-4; perhaps TRBD1 as D (5 bases). The V gene's germline CDR1 is LNHNV and CDR2 YYDKDF (reference sequence). The CDR3 is 15 residues long. Deletions cut 0 bases from V and 7 bases from J, with 13 bases between. This CDR3 reads CATSRDVGDSNIQYF. CDR3 in DNA: TGTGCCACCAGCAGAGATGTTGGAGACAGTAACATTCAGTACTTC. The full variable domain, rest sourced from reference TRBV15 and TRBJ2-4, is DAMVIQNPRYQVTQFGKPVTLSCSQTLNHNVMYWYQQKSSQAPKLLFHYYDKDFNNEADTPDNFQSRRPNTSFCFLDIRSPGLGDTAMYLCATSRDVGDSNIQYFGAGTRLSVL.

The genes are TRBV7-6 and TRBJ2-1; 10 bases agree with TRBD1. The junction had 5 bases not matched to a gene; V was cut back by 5 bases and J by 4 bases. CDR1 is SGHVS and CDR2 is FNYEAQ in the germline V gene. The CDR3 is made up of 15 amino acids. The CDR3 DNA sequence: TGTGCCAGCAGCGTCCCGGGACAGGGGTACAATGAGCAGTTCTTC. Its translation is CASSVPGQGYNEQFF.

This clone came up a few times. The CDR3 DNA reads as TGCAGCGTTGATGGACTAGCGGGAGTGGAAGAGACCCAGTACTTC. Protein: CSVDGLAGVEETQYF. This chain joins TRBV29-1 and TRBJ2-5; the match to TRBD2 covers 13 bases. This CDR3 has 15 residues. Germline V gives CDR1 SQVTM, CDR2 ANQGSEA. The junction had 4 bases not matched to a gene; V was cut back by 3 bases and J by 3 bases.

This clone was observed once. The chain joins TRBV19 to TRBJ1-1; 8 bases match TRBD1. The CDR3 is made up of 15 amino acids. V shed 7 bases and J 4 bases; nucleotides not matched to a gene: 11. Germline loops: CDR1 LNHDA, CDR2 SQIVND (reference sequence). The CDR3 spells CASNYAGGAGTEAFF. CDR3 DNA sequence: TGTGCCAGTAATTACGCAGGGGGCGCGGGCACTGAAGCTTTCTTT.

The chain couples TRBV15 to TRBJ2-6; D gene ambiguous. Per the germline V gene, CDR1 is LNHNV and CDR2 is YYDKDF (reference sequence). The CDR3 runs to 18 residues. Trimming took 0 bases from V and 0 from J, leaving 12 bases between them. This CDR3 is CATSREVRTPSGANVLTF. CDR3 nucleotide sequence: TGTGCCACCAGCAGAGAGGTCAGAACCCCCTCTGGGGCCAACGTCCTGACTTTC.

The chain has TRBV2 and TRBJ2-1, with 12 nucleotides matching TRBD1. There are 14 residues in the CDR3. The V gene's germline CDR1 is SNHLY and CDR2 FYNNEI. J lost 10 bases, V lost 4 bases, and 5 bases had no gene match. DNA for the CDR3: TGTGCCAGCAGTGCGGGACAGGGGGCACGGGAGCAGTTCTTC. This codes for CASSAGQGAREQFF.

This clone appeared a few times. The chain has TRBV25-1 and TRBJ1-2; possibly TRBD1 for D (6 bases). With 4 bases removed from V and 9 bases from J, the gap between germline ends came to 18 bases. CDR3 length equals 14 residues. Germline V lookup: CDR1 MGHDK, CDR2 SYGVNS. CDR3 sequence reads: CASSVQGGAFSYTF. CDR3 DNA sequence: TGTGCCAGCAGTGTACAAGGGGGGGCCTTTAGCTACACCTTC.

V usage is TRBV13 and J usage is TRBJ1-5, with unresolved D. Germline V gives CDR1 PRHDT, CDR2 FYEKMQ (reference sequence). The ends were cut back, 0 bases at V and 7 bases at J, with 10 bases in the middle. CDR3 size: 14 residues. CDR3 protein: CASSLGRVGQPQHF. CDR3 coding DNA: TGTGCCAGCAGCTTAGGCCGGGTAGGCCAGCCCCAGCATTTT.

V is TRBV5-4 and J is TRBJ1-5; D not resolved. Germline V gene sequence: CDR1 SGHNT, CDR2 YYREEE (reference sequence). V lost 5 bases and J 5 bases, leaving 8 bases between the germline ends. The CDR3 runs 12 residues. In DNA form, the CDR3 reads TGTGCCAGCAGTACACCCGATCAGCCCCAGCATTTT. Translating it yields CASSTPDQPQHF.

A few counts support this clone. V usage is TRBV6-5 and J usage is TRBJ1-1, with TRBD1 identical over 7 bases. This CDR3 spans 12 amino acids. V trimming: 4 bases; J trimming: 10 bases; junction bases outside the gene matches: 6. The V gene's germline CDR1 is MNHEY and CDR2 SVGAGI. CDR3 region: CASSSTGQLAFF. DNA for the CDR3: TGTGCCAGCAGTTCCACGGGACAGCTAGCTTTCTTT.

The chain couples TRBV19 to TRBJ1-1; the D gene is possibly TRBD1 (6 bases). The CDR3 length is 13 residues. In germline, CDR1 is LNHDA, CDR2 SQIVND (reference sequence). The germline V and J ends were trimmed by 8 bases and 1 base, with 11 bases remaining between them. The chain's CDR3 is CASGNRENTEAFF. The CDR3, as DNA: TGTGCCAGTGGTAACAGGGAGAACACTGAAGCTTTCTTT.

V and J are TRBV19 and TRBJ1-5, with a weak D call TRBD1 (5 bases). The germline V gene encodes CDR1 LNHDA and CDR2 SQIVND (reference sequence). The CDR3 consists of 15 residues. Trimming cost V 9 bases and J 2 bases, with 17 bases left between them. CDR3 DNA sequence: TGTGCCAGCAGGCGGGGGGATTCCGGCAATCAGCCCCAGCATTTT. This gives the protein CASRRGDSGNQPQHF.

The chain links TRBV18 to TRBJ2-3, with 10 bases that match TRBD1. The CDR3 covers 16 residues. The ends lost 4 bases at V and 2 bases at J; junction bases unmatched: 6. Germline assignment: CDR1 KGHSH and CDR2 LQKENI. The chain's CDR3 is CASSLGTGAITDTQYF. CDR3 in DNA: TGTGCCAGCTCACTCGGGACAGGGGCCATCACAGATACGCAGTATTTT.